The 23 T cell receptor beta chains below all came from one sample that was sequenced in a study of blood T cell repertoires in COVID-19. Data came from immunoSEQ multiplex PCR; TCRdb stores just in-frame clones and leaves some out. The top ten clones hold 7% to 9.5% of a sample with 90,000 to 110,000 clones, 84% of them seen once. The specimen was peripheral blood. These receptors came from a woman aged 80 or over with active or convalescent COVID-19.

This clone has a single count. The CDR3 spells CASSAGTGTSGGYTF. CDR3 sequence (DNA): TGTGCCAGCTCAGCCGGGACAGGGACTTCGGGGGGCTACACCTTC. The gene calls are TRBV18 and TRBJ1-2, with TRBD1 matching 9 bases. J was trimmed by 8 bases and V by 5 bases; bases with no gene match: 12. The CDR3 contains 15 residues. The germline V gene has CDR1 KGHSH and CDR2 LQKENI.

The CDR3 DNA sequence: TGTGCCAGCAGCCAGACTAGCGGGAGCCCAAACACCGGGGAGCTGTTTTTT. Protein: CASSQTSGSPNTGELFF. The chain is built from TRBV7-9 and TRBJ2-2, with TRBD2 matching over 12 bases. CDR1 and CDR2 from the germline V gene are SEHNR and FQNEAQ (reference sequence). V shed 5 bases, J shed 2 bases, and the junction held 6 bases outside the gene matches. The CDR3 runs 17 residues. The full variable domain, rest sourced from reference TRBV7-9 and TRBJ2-2, is DTGVSQNPRHKITKRGQNVTFRCDPISEHNRLYWYRQTLGQGPEFLTYFQNEAQLEKSRLLSDRFSAERPKGSFSTLEIQRTEQGDSAMYLCASSQTSGSPNTGELFFGEGSRLTVL.

This chain connects TRBV10-3 to TRBJ1-1, with 8 bases that match TRBD1. V was clipped by 4 bases and J by 3 bases; unmatched bases: 1. The length of the CDR3 is 13 residues. Germline V gene sequence: CDR1 ENHRY, CDR2 SYGVKD. The CDR3 sequence: CAISVQGDTEAFF. The CDR3 nucleotides are TGTGCCATCAGTGTACAGGGGGACACTGAAGCTTTCTTT.

This sequence joins TRBV9 and TRBJ2-5, with 11 nucleotides matching TRBD2. Germline V gives CDR1 SGDLS, CDR2 YYNGEE. Trimming removed 2 bases from V and 5 bases from J; junction bases left unmatched: 11. The CDR3 consists of 17 residues. CDR3 nucleotides: TGTGCCAGCAGCGTCGCGGGTACTAGCGGGGGCTCGGAGACCCAGTACTTC. Translating it yields CASSVAGTSGGSETQYF.

The genes are TRBV6-5 and TRBJ1-5; maybe TRBD1 (6 bases). CDR3 size: 14 residues. The germline V gene encodes CDR1 MNHEY and CDR2 SVGAGI. V gave up 4 bases and J gave up 5 bases, with 12 bases separating them. In DNA, the CDR3 is TGTGCCAGCAGTTCCGACGGACAGTATCAGCCCCAGCATTTT. This translates into CASSSDGQYQPQHF.

The rearrangement uses TRBV7-2 and TRBJ2-3; 7 bases line up with TRBD1. The J segment lost 0 bases and the V segment lost 2 bases, leaving 14 bases of the junction unmatched. The CDR3 has 19 residues. Germline-derived CDR1 and CDR2 are SGHTA and FQGNSA. The CDR3 DNA is TGTGCCAGCAGCTTAAGGGGTAGGGACAGCCTCTCTAGCACAGATACGCAGTATTTT. Encoded protein: CASSLRGRDSLSSTDTQYF.

This chain joins TRBV4-2 and TRBJ1-2, with a tentative D call TRBD1 (5 bases). This CDR3 spans 15 amino acids. V gave up 0 bases and J gave up 8 bases, with 16 bases separating them. Per germline, CDR1 LGHNA and CDR2 YNFKEQ. CDR3 loop: CASSQERQGLRGYTF. CDR3 DNA sequence: TGTGCCAGCAGCCAAGAAAGGCAGGGACTCCGAGGCTACACCTTC.

This clone was counted once. The CDR3 region is CASSVVGDTQYF. For the CDR3, the DNA is TGTGCCAGCAGCGTAGTCGGAGATACGCAGTATTTT. The chain employs TRBV9 and TRBJ2-3, with D uncertain. Germline CDR1 and CDR2: SGDLS and YYNGEE. V was pared by 0 bases and J by 5 bases, with 4 bases between. The CDR3 totals 12 residues.

V usage is TRBV7-6 and J usage is TRBJ2-1; a weak D match, TRBD2 (6 bases). The CDR3 loop spans 16 amino acids. The ends were cut back, 1 base at V and 7 bases at J, with 17 bases in the middle. Germline CDR1 and CDR2: SGHVS and FNYEAQ. CDR3: CASSLGVREWRNEQFF. The CDR3 region has the DNA TGTGCCAGCAGCTTAGGGGTTCGGGAGTGGAGGAATGAGCAGTTCTTC.

This chain joins TRBV19 and TRBJ2-4; 15 bases are shared with TRBD2. This CDR3 has 18 amino acids. Germline CDR1 is LNHDA and CDR2 is SQIVND (reference sequence). V trimming: 4 bases; J trimming: 6 bases; junction bases outside the gene matches: 10. The CDR3 spells CASSTQSGLAGGRNIQYF. DNA of the CDR3: TGTGCCAGTAGTACTCAATCAGGACTAGCGGGAGGGAGAAACATTCAGTACTTC.

V and J are TRBV2 and TRBJ2-3; the match to TRBD2 covers 12 bases. Germline V gives CDR1 SNHLY, CDR2 FYNNEI. With 7 bases clipped from V and 2 bases from J, the junction kept 4 bases outside the gene matches. This CDR3 is built from 15 residues. CDR3 bases: TGTGCCAGCATGGGGACTAGCGGGTTCACAGATACGCAGTATTTT. Amino acids: CASMGTSGFTDTQYF.

The chain combines TRBV2 with TRBJ1-1; D unclear. Trimming took 2 bases from V and 2 from J, leaving 9 bases between them. CDR3 length: 14 residues. CDR1 SNHLY and CDR2 FYNNEI come from the germline V gene. The CDR3 nucleotides are TGTGCCAGCAGTGAAAGTGGCAGAAACACTGAAGCTTTCTTT. Amino acid sequence: CASSESGRNTEAFF.

The chain joins TRBV30 to TRBJ2-2, with D possibly matching TRBD1 (6 bases). Germline V lookup: CDR1 GTSNPN, CDR2 SVGIG (reference sequence). The CDR3 length is 15 residues. Trimming pared 4 bases from V and 0 bases from J, leaving 12 bases between. The CDR3 coding sequence is TGTGCCTGGACGCAGGGGTCCGCGAACACCGGGGAGCTGTTTTTT. Encoded protein: CAWTQGSANTGELFF.

The genes are TRBV6-2 or TRBV6-3 and TRBJ2-2; a weak D match, TRBD1 (5 bases). CDR3 size: 14 residues. The V end was cut by 5 bases, the J end by 4 bases, with 11 bases between. Germline V gene lookup returns CDR1 MNHEY and CDR2 SVGEGT. As DNA, the CDR3 is TGTGCCAGCAGTAAGGGGTCGGTCACCGGGGAGCTGTTTTTT. Encoded protein: CASSKGSVTGELFF.

This clone was counted once. The chain employs TRBV13 and TRBJ2-1; maybe TRBD2 (6 bases). In germline, CDR1 is PRHDT, CDR2 FYEKMQ (reference sequence). V dropped 1 base and J dropped 4 bases, with 11 bases sitting between them. This CDR3 is built from 15 residues. CDR3 in amino acids: CASSLETRVYNEQFF. The DNA for the CDR3 is TGTGCCAGCAGCTTAGAGACTAGGGTGTACAATGAGCAGTTCTTC.

The chain joins TRBV5-8 to TRBJ1-5; TRBD1 matches at 10 bases. The CDR3 runs to 16 residues. The V segment lost 4 bases and the J segment 1 base; nucleotides outside the gene matches: 5. CDR1 is SGHTS, CDR2 YDEGEE, per germline. In DNA form, the CDR3 reads TGTGCCAGCAGCGGGGGACAGGGGTACAGCAATCAGCCCCAGCATTTT. Translated, it gives CASSGGQGYSNQPQHF.

As DNA, the CDR3 is TGTGCCACCGAGCTTGCGGCCGGGGAGCTGTTTTTT. As protein: CATELAAGELFF. The J gene is TRBJ2-2, the V gene TRBV19; D gene unclear. CDR1 is LNHDA and CDR2 is SQIVND in the germline V gene (reference sequence). The CDR3 spans 12 residues. V lost 10 bases and J 6 bases, leaving 12 bases between the germline ends.

The chain carries TRBV2 and TRBJ1-1; a weak D match, TRBD1 (5 bases). Germline loops: CDR1 SNHLY, CDR2 FYNNEI. V was pared by 3 bases and J by 10 bases, with 12 bases between. The CDR3 runs to 12 residues. The CDR3 nucleotides read TGTGCCAGCAGTGAGCGGACATCTGTAGCTTTCTTT. Its translation is CASSERTSVAFF.

J is TRBJ2-5 and V is TRBV3-1 (or the pseudogene TRBV3-2), with D maybe TRBD1 (5 bases). V lost 0 bases, J lost 5 bases, and 16 bases lay in between. Germline V gene data show CDR1 as LGHDT and CDR2 as YNNKEL (reference sequence). The CDR3 has 16 residues. The CDR3 sequence is CASSQDLGRASETQYF. The CDR3 DNA follows: TGTGCCAGCAGCCAAGATTTGGGCAGGGCCAGTGAGACCCAGTACTTC.

This clone was found once. The rearrangement uses TRBV11-1 and TRBJ1-1, with 8 bases aligning to TRBD1. After removal of 4 bases from V and 6 bases from J, the junction contained 10 bases not matched to a gene. The CDR3 totals 15 residues. Germline CDR1 and CDR2: SGHAT and FQDESV (reference sequence). CDR3 amino acids: CASSSKDRVRSEAFF. The CDR3, as DNA: TGTGCCAGCAGCTCCAAGGACAGGGTCCGCTCTGAAGCTTTCTTT.

The chain employs TRBV28 and TRBJ1-2, with D uncertain. The CDR3 is made up of 13 amino acids. In germline, CDR1 is MDHEN, CDR2 SYDVKM. V was cut by 3 bases and J by 3 bases, with 8 bases left in between. CDR3 nucleotide sequence: TGTGCCAGCAGTTTTTTGGCCGACTATGGCTACACCTTC. Translated, it gives CASSFLADYGYTF.

In DNA form, the CDR3 reads TGTGCCAGCAGCCCGGAGGTTGGCTACACCTTC. Its protein is CASSPEVGYTF. The V and J genes are TRBV7-9 and TRBJ1-2; D unresolved. Trimming took off 5 bases at V and 7 bases at J, with 8 bases between the two ends. CDR1 SEHNR and CDR2 FQNEAQ come from the germline V gene (reference sequence). CDR3 length: 11 amino acids.

The chain has TRBV5-1 and TRBJ2-3; no firm D call. The germline gives CDR1 SGHRS, CDR2 YFSETQ. The V end lost 3 bases, the J end lost 6 bases, and 8 bases lay between the germline ends. The CDR3 has 12 amino acids. Here the CDR3 DNA reads TGCGCCAGCAGCTCCGATGCGGATACGCAGTATTTT. Residues: CASSSDADTQYF.